What follows describes a single T cell receptor beta chain. This clonotype has ten or more counts. Its antigen specificity is not known. No base quality values were provided; no much bigger clone lies one nucleotide off. The data originate from a study of T-cell memory formation after mild COVID-19 (dated by TCRdb to about 2021). General notes on the study: TCR sequence clusters from the two donors were largely donor specific. In a couple of donors, T-cell clones that expanded and contracted after mild COVID-19 were followed by sequencing TCRalpha and TCRbeta repertoires longitudinally. Two young, previously healthy adult volunteers made up the cohort, one male and one female. Summary of the overall study and its limitations: Whether the second-wave clones peaking on day 37 were SARS-CoV-2 specific was not confirmed. Contracting CD4+ clones appeared mostly in the CM and EM memory subsets, whereas CD8+ clones were enriched in EMRA. The study included only a couple of mild cases, and larger cohorts that include severe cases with pre-infection samples were judged to be necessary. Some responding clones were detected in pre-infection memory, which suggested that pre-existing cross-reactive memory T cells had joined the SARS-CoV-2 response. Balanced CD4/CD8 phenotypes were observed for clones contracting from day 15 to 85, whereas a bias towards CD4+ was observed for a second wave of clones expanding from day 15 to 37.

CDR1 and CDR2, per the germline V gene (reference sequence), are MNHNY and SVGAGI. Inclusive of the bounding cysteine and phenylalanine, the CDR3 is 15 residues long. Only the CDR3 part of the read is kept: 45 bases, read in frame from the first base. V lost 5 bases and J lost 7 bases, and the count of bases not matched to a germline gene is 10. PBMCs were isolated by Ficoll-Paque density gradient centrifugation. The sequencer was an Illumina NovaSeq 6000. TCRalpha and TCRbeta cDNA libraries were constructed by 5'RACE with constant-segment primers, with sample barcodes and unique molecular identifiers being introduced. RNA was extracted from every sample with Trizol reagent. The libraries were amplified in two PCR steps, and the second step added a second sample barcode and Illumina TruSeq adapters. Sequencing of the libraries was done on an Illumina NovaSeq, producing 2 x 150 bp paired-end reads. In the source study's methods: With migec v1.2.7, reads were demultiplexed and then collapsed into UMI-guided consensus sequences. Using mixcr v2.1.11, the UMI consensuses were aligned to TRA and TRB V and J templates and assembled into clonotypes. Clonotypes were classified as expanded or contracted when called significant by both edgeR and NoisET, with noise models trained on biological replicates. edgeR calls used a false discovery rate-adjusted p below 0.01 and a log2 fold-change threshold of 1. As an exploratory analysis of dynamics, max-normalized trajectories of the 1000 most abundant clonotypes were examined with PCA combined with hierarchical clustering. Separately sequenced CD4+ and CD8+ repertoires were used to assign a CD4 or CD8 phenotype to each responding clone. The raw public reads went through TCRdb reprocessing: fastp at Q25, MiXCR clone calling, in-frame beta chains kept. Rows with a matching CDR3 protein are joined into one entry that keeps the most common DNA and genes. It is TCRdb's table, rather than the study itself, that gives the V and J calls and clone size. The sample contains about 270,000 distinct CDR3 sequences, 15% of them found a single time. The ten most abundant clones make up less than 2.5% of the sample.

Sequenced sample: PBMCs or a T cell subset sorted from them (not recorded which). Recombination connected TRBV6-6 to TRBJ1-2; 10 bases in the junction line up with TRBD1. The receptor was isolated from an adult woman who had mild COVID-19 (a few samples of this study predate the infection). The sample titles of this study are shuffled in the database, so cell type and time point are left out; the donor was told from shared clones. The sequenced DNA is TGTGCCAGCAGTGACTGGGACAGGGGATTCTCTGGCTACACCTTC. It codes for CASSDWDRGFSGYTF.